These 4 T cell receptor beta chains came from one sample sequenced in a study of molecular identifiers for immune sequencing clone quantification. TCRdb ran MiXCR on the PCR reads and lists one entry per CDR3 protein. The repertoire holds about 510,000 distinct CDR3 sequences, with roughly 23% as singletons. Sequences were obtained from naive CD8+ T cells from blood, with Jurkat cell RNA spiked in. The subset: FACS-sorted CD8+CD4-CCR7+CD45RA+ naive T cells. Receptors were obtained from a human donor in good health. Some libraries in this study had Jurkat cell RNA spiked in.

As regards this clonotype: The CDR3 end shows no conserved phenylalanine or tryptophan, and so a read error is likely. The V gene is TRBV5-1, the J gene TRBJ2-1; D perhaps matches TRBD2 (6 bases). The germline V gene has CDR1 SGHRS and CDR2 YFSETQ. This CDR3 region has 16 residues. The V end was cut by 6 bases, the J end by 7 bases, with 23 bases between. CDR3 coding DNA: TGCGCCAGCATCTCCCGCGGGGAGACCCCGGGAAATGAGCAGTTCCTC. It translates to CASISRGETPGNEQFL.

This clonotype was counted many times. The V and J genes are TRBV5-1 and TRBJ2-7, with 7 bases that match TRBD2. Germline assignment: CDR1 SGHRS and CDR2 YFSETQ. The CDR3 contains 15 residues. The V gene end was trimmed by 0 bases and the J gene end by 1 base; junction bases not matched to a gene: 4. The CDR3: CASSLAFGGSYEQYF. DNA of the CDR3: TGCGCCAGCAGCTTGGCCTTCGGGGGGTCCTACGAGCAGTACTTC.

The rearrangement joins TRBV11-2 to TRBJ2-7; no firm D call. CDR1 SGHAT and CDR2 FQNNGV come from the germline V gene. CDR3 length equals 12 residues. Trimming took 5 bases from V and 7 from J, leaving 12 bases between them. In DNA form, the CDR3 reads TGTGCCAGCAGCCCGCAGCCTCTGGAGCAGTACTTC. It encodes CASSPQPLEQYF.

This clonotype was counted at least ten times. V usage is TRBV20-1 and J usage is TRBJ2-3, with 9 bases identical to TRBD1. This CDR3 region has 16 residues. CDR1 is DFQATT, CDR2 SNEGSKA, per germline (reference sequence). J was trimmed by 2 bases and V by 0 bases; bases with no gene match: 6. The CDR3 DNA sequence: TGCAGTGCTAGAGACCGGGACAGGGTGTACACAGATACGCAGTATTTT. It is translated as CSARDRDRVYTDTQYF.